This entry lists 19 T cell receptor beta chains sequenced from one sample in a study of T cell repertoires in cytomegalovirus infection. One entry per CDR3 protein, called by TCRdb with MiXCR from the reads. The sample lists roughly 320,000 distinct CDR3 sequences, approximately 8.9% seen once, with more than 2.5% in the top ten. Source material: PBMCs. These receptors were taken from a human donor in good health (CMV status not recorded). Some clones in this sample may be carry-over from other donors' samples.

Comment on this clonotype: A read error may explain this, as a much larger clone is one base away. The gene calls are TRBV29-1 and TRBJ2-4, with a possible D match to TRBD1 (5 bases). CDR1 is SQVTM, CDR2 ANQGSEA, per germline. The CDR3 sequence is 11 residues long. The CDR3 region is CGVQGRDIQYF. DNA for the CDR3: TGCGGCGTTCAGGGCAGGGACATTCAGTACTTC.

Many counts were recorded for this clonotype. The chain has TRBV5-5 and TRBJ2-3; D is perhaps TRBD1 (6 bases). From germline, CDR1 is SGHKS and CDR2 YYEKEE (reference sequence). Between the trimmed V and J ends, which lost 4 bases and 0 bases, there was a span of 9 bases. This CDR3 has 14 residues. CDR3 sequence: CASSLDSSTDTQYF. CDR3 DNA: TGTGCCAGCAGCCTGGACAGTAGCACAGATACGCAGTATTTT. The variable domain in full, with the rest retrieved from reference TRBV5-5 and TRBJ2-3, is DAGVTQSPTHLIKTRGQQVTLRCSPISGHKSVSWYQQVLGQGPQFIFQYYEKEERGRGNFPDRFSARQFPNYSSELNVNALLLGDSALYLCASSLDSSTDTQYFGPGTRLTVL.

The sample holds a few counts of this clonotype. The chain couples TRBV5-6 to TRBJ2-1; TRBD2 is a possible D gene (5 bases). This CDR3 contains 14 residues. Germline-derived CDR1 and CDR2 are SGHDT and YYEEEE. Trimming took 2 bases from V and 2 from J, leaving 8 bases between them. The CDR3 region is CASSLPSPYNEQFF. The CDR3 DNA follows: TGTGCCAGCAGCTTACCTAGCCCCTACAATGAGCAGTTCTTC.

This clonotype has a handful of counts. The chain has TRBV7-9 and TRBJ2-7; possibly TRBD1 for D (5 bases). Germline assignment: CDR1 SEHNR and CDR2 FQNEAQ (reference sequence). The CDR3 is 12 amino acids. V gave up 3 bases and J gave up 6 bases, with 9 bases separating them. The CDR3 loop is CASSLDIGEQYV. The CDR3, as DNA: TGTGCCAGCAGCTTGGACATCGGCGAGCAGTACGTC.

This clonotype was found many times. The J gene is TRBJ1-6, the V gene TRBV28, with 7 bases matching TRBD1. The CDR3 is 14 residues long. Germline values: CDR1 MDHEN, CDR2 SYDVKM. The J segment lost 4 bases and the V segment lost 8 bases, leaving 5 bases of the junction unmatched. In DNA form, the CDR3 reads TGTGCCAGCGGACAGGCCCGATATAATTCACCCCTCCACTTT. It encodes CASGQARYNSPLHF.

This clonotype showed up just a few times. The V and J genes are TRBV19 and TRBJ1-1, with 7 bases that match TRBD1. Germline trimming cut 5 bases from V and 8 bases from J; bases unmatched to any gene: 8. From germline, CDR1 is LNHDA and CDR2 SQIVND (reference sequence). This CDR3 spans 13 amino acids. This CDR3 is CASSPRTGSEAFF. CDR3 bases: TGTGCCAGTAGTCCTCGGACAGGATCGGAAGCTTTCTTT.

This clonotype has a count of ten or more. V and J are TRBV6-2 or TRBV6-3 and TRBJ2-7, with 8 bases aligning to TRBD2. This CDR3 has 14 residues. Germline V gene sequence: CDR1 MNHEY, CDR2 SVGEGT. V gave up 6 bases and J gave up 2 bases; unmatched junction bases: 6. CDR3 protein: CASSPGGGPYEQYV. The CDR3 DNA is TGTGCCAGCAGCCCCGGGGGGGGACCCTACGAGCAGTACGTC.

At least ten counts were recorded for this clonotype. The chain carries TRBV7-2 and TRBJ1-2, with unresolved D. V was trimmed by 4 bases and J by 4 bases, leaving 10 bases between them. The CDR3 consists of 13 residues. CDR1 SGHTA and CDR2 FQGNSA come from the germline V gene. The CDR3 reads CASSSPGGYGYTF. CDR3 nucleotide sequence: TGTGCCAGCAGCTCGCCGGGAGGCTATGGCTACACCTTC.

CDR3 nucleotide sequence: TGTGCCAGCAGCTTTTTTACAGGGGGCAAAGAGACCCAGTACTTC. It yields the protein CASSFFTGGKETQYF. V gene TRBV7-4 combines with J gene TRBJ2-5, with TRBD1 matching over 9 bases. Germline values: CDR1 SGHVT, CDR2 SQSDAQ. The V and J ends lost 3 bases and 3 bases, in that order; junction bases with no gene match: 5. This CDR3 comprises 15 residues.

This clonotype showed up many times. The CDR3 DNA sequence: TGCAGTGCTAGGACAGGGGGCGCCGTTAATTCACCCCTCCACTTT. Its translation: CSARTGGAVNSPLHF. The chain employs TRBV20-1 and TRBJ1-6; 10 nucleotides agree with TRBD1. The CDR3 totals 15 residues. The germline V gene has CDR1 DFQATT and CDR2 SNEGSKA (reference sequence). The V segment lost 3 bases and the J segment 6 bases; nucleotides outside the gene matches: 5.

This clonotype came up many times. This chain joins TRBV2 and TRBJ2-6; TRBD1 agrees at 7 bases. The CDR3 consists of 13 residues. Looked up from germline, CDR1 is SNHLY and CDR2 is FYNNEI. V was pared by 4 bases and J by 9 bases, with 3 bases of the junction left unmatched. The CDR3 sequence: CASSGTGDNVLTF. The CDR3 nucleotides read TGTGCCAGCAGTGGGACAGGCGACAACGTCCTGACTTTC.

This clonotype was picked up many times. The CDR3 loop is CASSEPGLRVVNSGNTIYF. The CDR3 nucleotides read TGTGCCAGCAGTGAACCCGGGCTTCGGGTCGTGAACTCTGGAAACACCATATATTTT. The chain couples TRBV2 to TRBJ1-3; D remains ambiguous. CDR1 is SNHLY and CDR2 is FYNNEI in the germline V gene. V lost 2 bases, J lost 0 bases, and 20 bases lay in between. The CDR3 extends over 19 amino acids.

This clonotype was seen repeatedly, ten times or more. In nucleotides, the CDR3 is TGTGCCAGCAGTTTCGGACAATCAGGCTATGGCTACACCTTC. Its translation: CASSFGQSGYGYTF. The chain is built from TRBV28 and TRBJ1-2, with D perhaps matching TRBD1 (5 bases). The germline V gene has CDR1 MDHEN and CDR2 SYDVKM. This CDR3 is built from 14 residues. The germline V and J ends were trimmed by 3 bases and 4 bases, with 12 bases remaining between them.

The sample holds many counts of this clonotype. The rearrangement joins TRBV2 to TRBJ1-4; the D is unclear. The CDR3 has 13 amino acids. V lost 0 bases to trimming and J lost 6 bases, with 5 bases between them. Germline V lookup: CDR1 SNHLY, CDR2 FYNNEI. The chain's CDR3 is CASSEAIDEKLFF. The CDR3 DNA is TGTGCCAGCAGTGAAGCGATAGATGAAAAACTGTTTTTT.

V is TRBV6-2 or TRBV6-3 and J is TRBJ2-2; TRBD2 matches at 7 bases. Germline V CDR1 and CDR2: MNHEY, SVGEGT. CDR3 size: 16 residues. With V trimmed by 5 bases and J by 0 bases, 6 bases remained unmatched. CDR3 nucleotides: TGTGCCAGCAGTCCCCCCGGGGGGACGAACACCGGGGAGCTGTTTTTT. This gives the protein CASSPPGGTNTGELFF.

The genes are TRBV20-1 and TRBJ2-5; D is possibly TRBD2 (5 bases). This CDR3 has 14 amino acids. V was shortened by 1 base and J by 5 bases, with 14 bases between the two germline ends. The germline V gene encodes CDR1 DFQATT and CDR2 SNEGSKA (reference sequence). The CDR3 sequence: CSARVPSSGETQYF. CDR3 coding DNA: TGCAGTGCTAGAGTCCCCTCCTCGGGGGAGACCCAGTACTTC.

This clonotype was observed at least ten times. This chain connects TRBV4-1 to TRBJ2-7; the D is unclear. V was trimmed by 0 bases and J by 0 bases, leaving 9 bases between them. The CDR3 spans 15 residues. Germline values: CDR1 MGHRA, CDR2 YSYEKL. The CDR3 region is CASSQEPESSYEQYV. The CDR3 region has the DNA TGCGCCAGCAGCCAAGAGCCAGAAAGCTCCTACGAGCAGTACGTC.

Ten or more counts support this clonotype. The V gene is TRBV7-9, the J gene TRBJ2-1; 7 bases fit TRBD1. Losses at the gene ends were 0 bases for V and 8 bases for J; bases not matched to a gene: 10. The germline V gene has CDR1 SEHNR and CDR2 FQNEAQ (reference sequence). The CDR3 has 16 residues. The CDR3 DNA is TGTGCCAGCAGCTTAGCGGCAGGTCAAGGGGGCGATGAGCAGTTCTTC. It encodes CASSLAAGQGGDEQFF.

This clonotype was seen ten or more times. The chain uses TRBV7-2 and TRBJ2-3; unclear D gene. Germline V gives CDR1 SGHTA, CDR2 FQGNSA. This CDR3 is 15 amino acids long. V dropped 0 bases and J dropped 1 base, with 8 bases sitting between them. The CDR3 region is CASSLAGTGTDTQYF. As DNA, the CDR3 is TGTGCCAGCAGCTTAGCGGGCACTGGCACAGATACGCAGTATTTT. Based on the CDR3 plus reference TRBV7-2 and TRBJ2-3, the full variable domain is GAGVSQSPSNKVTEKGKDVELRCDPISGHTALYWYRQSLGQGLEFLIYFQGNSAPDKSGLPSDRFSAERTGGSVSTLTIQRTQQEDSAVYLCASSLAGTGTDTQYFGPGTRLTVL.